This entry concerns a single TCR beta chain. The antigen it recognizes is unknown. The data were obtained in a study of T cell clusters in autoimmune cytopenias (dated by TCRdb to 2018 to 2020). About the investigation overall: Per sample, TRB sequencing gave a median depth of roughly 56,000 reads and a median of approximately 2,400 distinct TRB clonotypes. Peripheral blood TRB and IGH repertoires were sequenced in autoimmune cytopenia patients at active disease and during treatment follow-up, alongside healthy, CLL and autoimmune hepatitis controls. The study aimed to test whether autoimmune cytopenia patients carry a disease-specific immune repertoire signature usable as a blood-based biomarker.

Overall results and qualifications from the work: In the comparison of secondary cytopenia with CLL, no cluster-lack signature showed up, apparently because the dominant lymphoma-associated repertoire masked the signature. The T cell clusters were defined in silico only, and their functional role remained to be validated experimentally. Healthy donors showed around 2.9-fold more exclusive TRB clusters than active autoimmune hepatitis patients, consistent with an autoimmunity-wide signature. TRB repertoire shifts, with less even repertoires observed in secondary cytopenia and CLL, were mostly attributed to lymphoma bias rather than autoimmunity. A lack of physiological T cell clusters in primary autoimmune cytopenia patients was suggested by GLIPH, as 51 clusters were found to be exclusive to healthy donors versus about 16 exclusive to patients.

To amplify TRB rearrangements, a touch-down multiplex PCR protocol was run with the TRB-A and TRB-B primer pools combined in a single tube. Illumina adapters and sample indices were attached to the amplicons through two consecutive PCR reactions using Phusion HS II polymerase. After gel purification with the NucleoSpin Gel and PCR Clean-up kit, the amplicons were quantified by Qubit and checked for quality on an Agilent 2100 Bioanalyzer. Sequencing of the libraries was performed on an Illumina MiSeq with 600-cycle, single-indexed, paired-end runs. Under the source paper's analysis protocol: MiXCR version 2.1.12, together with the default MiXCR reference library, was used to align and assemble the TRB reads. A clone was defined by each unique CDR3 nucleotide sequence, and the analysis included only productive sequences with two or more reads. Alpha-parameterized diversity profiles (alpha 0 to 5), including the Shannon (alpha 1) and Simpson (alpha 2) indices, were computed with an R script to assess repertoire diversity. The tcR package was used to compute combinatorial TRB VJ usage, which was then compared between cohorts by principal component analysis with ade4. GLIPH clustering of TCRbeta CDR3s was carried out on cohort pairs matched by age and read depth, and cluster frequencies were compared by Wilcoxon test. With the reads reprocessed by TCRdb, a single entry stands for each CDR3 protein sequence and no DNA is reported. Here the V and J calls rest on TCRdb's processing, not on the authors' analysis. This specimen's table enumerates about 3,200 distinct CDR3 sequences. Less than 30% of the sample rests with the top ten.

For each sample, TRB amplification used about 0.25 ug of peripheral blood genomic DNA, equal to some 35,000 genome equivalents. The receptor was isolated from a human donor with an autoimmune cytopenia or autoimmune hepatitis (not recorded which). Sequencing was carried out using peripheral blood.

The encoded CDR3 is CASSKIAGGRVNEQFF. The rearranged segments are TRBV6-5 and TRBJ2-1; with no DNA, the TCRdb D assignment of TRBD2 cannot be verified. The CDR3, from cysteine to phenylalanine, totals 16 residues. The entry carries no DNA sequence. CDR1 is given as MNHEY and CDR2 as SVGAGI, both from the germline V gene.